The rows below give T cell receptor beta chains drawn from one sample of a study of blood T cell repertoires in COVID-19. Produced via immunoSEQ multiplex PCR; TCRdb's table is partial and in-frame only. The data contain roughly 440,000 clones, about 87% of them singletons. The sequenced sample consisted of peripheral blood. These receptors were taken from a woman aged 50 to 60 with COVID-19, enrolled during active disease. Both conserved end residues are part of each CDR3. D genes are given only for firm matches. Only some rows state a clone size, as once, few, many or a class for expanded clones.

>TRBV7-3|TRBD1|.|TRBJ1-1
TGTGCCAGCAGTTTAACCGGGACAGGCCTGGGAACTGAAGCTTTCTTT
CASSLTGTGLGTEAFF
>TRBV2|.|few|TRBJ1-4
TGTGCCAGCAGGGACAGTAGTAATGAAAAACTGTTTTTT
CASRDSSNEKLFF
>TRBV5-1|.|.|TRBJ1-1
TGCGCCAGCCGTACCGAGGTTGGGACTGAAGCTTTCTTT
CASRTEVGTEAFF
>TRBV6-1|.|.|TRBJ1-2
TGTGCCAGCAGTGAAGTTGGCAGGGGTGACTATGGCTACACCTTC
CASSEVGRGDYGYTF
>TRBV5-4|.|few|TRBJ2-1
TGTGCCAGCAGCCCACAGCGCGGGTACAATGAGCAGTTCTTC
CASSPQRGYNEQFF
>TRBV24-1|.|.|TRBJ2-3
TGTGCCACCAGTGACCCCCAAATCGGAGATACGCAGTATTTT
CATSDPQIGDTQYF
>TRBV6-5|TRBD2|once|TRBJ2-7
TGTGCCAGCAGTCGCGGGGGGACCTACGAGCAGTACTTC
CASSRGGTYEQYF
>TRBV7-5|.|.|TRBJ2-1
TGTGCCAGCAGCCCCCCGGGGGACAGGGGACTTCTCTTC
CASSPPGDRGLLF
>TRBV27|.|few|TRBJ1-1
TGTGCCAGCAGTATGGGGGCGAACACTGAAGCTTTCTTT
CASSMGANTEAFF
>TRBV19|.|few|TRBJ1-4
TGTGCCAGTAGTATCGGCGGGGCTCGTGAAAAACTGTTTTTT
CASSIGGAREKLFF
>TRBV19|.|.|TRBJ1-2
TGTGCCAGTAGTATCGCGGGCTCTGGCTACACCTTC
CASSIAGSGYTF
>TRBV6-4|TRBD1|.|TRBJ2-1
TGTGCCAGCAGTGAAAGGGAACAGGGGAATGAGCAGTTCTTC
CASSEREQGNEQFF
>TRBV10-1|.|.|TRBJ2-1
TGCGCCAGCAGTGACCCGGGTTACGGGCAGTTCTTC
CASSDPGYGQFF
>TRBV9|TRBD1|once|TRBJ1-5
TGTGCCAGCAGCGGGACAGGGAGGCAGCCCCAGCATTTT
CASSGTGRQPQHF
>TRBV5-1|.|.|TRBJ2-2
TGCGCCAGCAGCTTCGCGAACACCGGGGAGCTGTTTTTT
CASSFANTGELFF
>TRBV11-3|.|.|TRBJ2-7
TGTGCCAGCTCCATGGGGGCAGCGAAACCCTACGAGCAGTACTTC
CASSMGAAKPYEQYF
>TRBV2|.|.|TRBJ1-6
TGTGCCAGCAGTGTCGGCCAGGGAAGTTCACCCCTCCACTTT
CASSVGQGSSPLHF
>TRBV9|TRBD2|once|TRBJ2-1
TGTGCCAGCAGCGTGGATTCGGGGGGATCCTACAATGAGCAGTTCTTC
CASSVDSGGSYNEQFF
>TRBV5-1|TRBD1|.|TRBJ2-2
TGCGCCAGCAGCTTGAGGACAGGGGGCTCCACCGGGGAGCTGTTTTTT
CASSLRTGGSTGELFF
>TRBV19|TRBD1|.|TRBJ1-1
TGTGCCAGTAGTATTCCTCAGAGTACAGGGGTCGCTTTCTTT
CASSIPQSTGVAFF
>TRBV5-1|TRBD1|.|TRBJ1-2
TGCGCCAGCAGCTGGGGGGACAGCCCCTCTTTGAACTATGGCTACACCTTC
CASSWGDSPSLNYGYTF
>TRBV5-6|.|.|TRBJ2-3
TGTGCCAGCAGACGTAAAGGGGAAGATACGCAGTATTTT
CASRRKGEDTQYF
>TRBV3-1/TRBV3-2|.|.|TRBJ1-1
TGTGCCAGCAGCCATCCGGGGGGCACTGAAGCTTTCTTT
CASSHPGGTEAFF
>TRBV27|.|.|TRBJ1-2
TGTGCCAGCAGTTTAGGGGGCAGTCCCTACACCTTC
CASSLGGSPYTF
>TRBV29-1|.|.|TRBJ2-3
TGCAGCGTTGACCCCGGCACAGATACGCAGTATTTT
CSVDPGTDTQYF
>TRBV3-1/TRBV3-2|TRBD2|.|TRBJ2-3
TGTGCCAGCAGCCAAGGAAATAGCGGGGGGTTGTTT
CASSQGNSGGLF